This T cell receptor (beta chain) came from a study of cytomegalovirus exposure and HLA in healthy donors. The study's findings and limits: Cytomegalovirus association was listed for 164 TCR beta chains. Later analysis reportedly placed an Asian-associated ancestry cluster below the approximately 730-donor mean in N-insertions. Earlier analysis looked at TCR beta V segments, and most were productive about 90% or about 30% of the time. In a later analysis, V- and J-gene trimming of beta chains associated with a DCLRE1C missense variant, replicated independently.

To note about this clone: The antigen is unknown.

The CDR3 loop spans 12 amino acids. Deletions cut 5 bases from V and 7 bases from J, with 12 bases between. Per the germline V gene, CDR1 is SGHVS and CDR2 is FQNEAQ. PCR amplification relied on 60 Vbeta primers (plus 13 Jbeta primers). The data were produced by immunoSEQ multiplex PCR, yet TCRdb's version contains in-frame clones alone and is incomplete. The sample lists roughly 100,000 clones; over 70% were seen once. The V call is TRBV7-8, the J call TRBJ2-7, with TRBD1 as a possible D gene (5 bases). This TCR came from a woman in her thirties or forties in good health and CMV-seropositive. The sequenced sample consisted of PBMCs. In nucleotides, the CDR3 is TGTGCCAGCAGCCTTGGGGCCAGAGAGCAGTACTTC. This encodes CASSLGAREQYF.